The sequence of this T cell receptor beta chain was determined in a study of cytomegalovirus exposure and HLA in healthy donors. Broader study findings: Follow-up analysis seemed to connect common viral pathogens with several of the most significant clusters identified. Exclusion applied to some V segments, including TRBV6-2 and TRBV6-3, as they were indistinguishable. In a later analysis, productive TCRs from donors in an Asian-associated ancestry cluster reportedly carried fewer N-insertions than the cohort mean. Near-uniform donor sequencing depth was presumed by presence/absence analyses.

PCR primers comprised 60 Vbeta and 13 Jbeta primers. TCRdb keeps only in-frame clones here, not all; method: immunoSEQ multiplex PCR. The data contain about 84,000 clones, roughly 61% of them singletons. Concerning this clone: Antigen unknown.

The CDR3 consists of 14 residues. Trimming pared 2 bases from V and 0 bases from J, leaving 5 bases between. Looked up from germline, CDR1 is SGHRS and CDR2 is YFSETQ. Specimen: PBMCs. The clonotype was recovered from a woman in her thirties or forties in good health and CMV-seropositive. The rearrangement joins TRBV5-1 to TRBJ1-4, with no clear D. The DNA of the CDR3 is TGCGCCAGCAGCTTCACTACAACTAATGAAAAACTGTTTTTT. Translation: CASSFTTTNEKLFF.